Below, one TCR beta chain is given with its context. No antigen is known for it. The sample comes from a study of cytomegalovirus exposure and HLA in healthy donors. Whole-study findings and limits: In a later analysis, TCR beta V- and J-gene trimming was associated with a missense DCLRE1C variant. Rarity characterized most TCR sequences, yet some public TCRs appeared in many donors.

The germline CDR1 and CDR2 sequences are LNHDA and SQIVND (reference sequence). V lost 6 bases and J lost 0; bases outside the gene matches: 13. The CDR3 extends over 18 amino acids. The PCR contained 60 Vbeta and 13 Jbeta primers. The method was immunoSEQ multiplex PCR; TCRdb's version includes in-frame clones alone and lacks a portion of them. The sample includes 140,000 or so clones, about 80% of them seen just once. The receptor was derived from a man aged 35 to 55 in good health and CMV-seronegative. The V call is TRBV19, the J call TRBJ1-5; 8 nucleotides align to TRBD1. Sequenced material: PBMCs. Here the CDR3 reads CASSDPGQVLISNQPQHF. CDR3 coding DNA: TGTGCCAGTAGCGATCCGGGACAGGTCTTAATTAGCAATCAGCCCCAGCATTTT.